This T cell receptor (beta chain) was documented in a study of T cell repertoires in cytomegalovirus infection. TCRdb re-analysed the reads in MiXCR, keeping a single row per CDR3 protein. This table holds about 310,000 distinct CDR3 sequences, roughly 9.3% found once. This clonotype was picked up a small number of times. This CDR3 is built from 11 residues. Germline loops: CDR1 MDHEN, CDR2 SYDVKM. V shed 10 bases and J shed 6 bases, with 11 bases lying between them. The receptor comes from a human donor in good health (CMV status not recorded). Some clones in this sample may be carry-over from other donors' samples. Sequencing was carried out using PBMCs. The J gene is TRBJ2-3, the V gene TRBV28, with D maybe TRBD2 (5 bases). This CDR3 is CAIETGDTQYF. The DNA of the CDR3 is TGTGCCATCGAGACGGGGGATACGCAGTATTTT. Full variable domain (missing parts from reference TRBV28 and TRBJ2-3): DVKVTQSSRYLVKRTGEKVFLECVQDMDHENMFWYRQDPGLGLRLIYFSYDVKMKEKGDIPEGYSVSREKKERFSLILESASTNQTSMYLCAIETGDTQYFGPGTRLTVL.